This section outlines one TCR beta chain sequence together with its context. Reverse transcription of extracted RNA yielded cDNA, which provided the sequencing template. Sequencing used immunoSEQ multiplex PCR; TCRdb keeps in-frame clones, though not all of them. The sample has around 150,000 clones, less than 75% seen once. This entry comes from a study of CD8+ T cells in alopecia areata. The CDR3 extends over 17 amino acids. The junction had 11 bases not matched to a gene; V was cut back by 5 bases and J by 8 bases. Germline V CDR1 and CDR2: SGHVS, FQNEAQ. The TCR sequence derives from a human donor in good health. Sequenced material: CD8+ T cells sorted from blood. The chain joins TRBV7-8 to TRBJ2-1; 14 bases are shared with TRBD2. The CDR3 DNA sequence: TGTGCCAGCAGCCCAGGGGCCGGGACTAGCGGGAGTGATGAGCAGTTCTTC. It translates to CASSPGAGTSGSDEQFF.